This T cell receptor (beta chain) comes out of a study of human T cells and chemical hapten exposure. In the original analysis: Ranging from roughly 23,224 to 700,000, TCR counts per sample had a median value of around 94,000. MiXCR, applied by TCRdb to the RACE reads, yields one record per CDR3 protein. None of the V and J calls come from the authors' own analysis; TCRdb made them. The repertoire holds over 65,000 distinct CDR3 sequences, around 10% seen once, with 1.6% in the top ten. V trimming: 2 bases; J trimming: 7 bases; junction bases outside the gene matches: 4. Germline V gene lookup returns CDR1 MNHEY and CDR2 SVGEGT. The CDR3 is 14 residues long. Regarding the study as a whole: Controls formed significantly fewer large CDR3 similarity clusters than expanded TCRs did. The study found that DPC sensitization did not change TCRs above 1 in 1000 frequency. Expanded TCR counts at PT1 were positively correlated with the patch test score.

Time point given: patch test 2, 6 weeks after DPC sensitization. Treatment given: therapeutic diphenylcyclopropenone sensitization with weekly scalp DPC. The sample holds a few counts of this clonotype. Its antigen remains unidentified. Specimen: whole blood, collected in connection with sensitization to the hapten diphenylcyclopropenone (DPC). The receptor comes from a man aged 18 to 29 with alopecia areata. Some clones in this sample may be carry-over from other donors' samples. The chain links TRBV6-2 or TRBV6-3 to TRBJ1-1, with 10 nucleotides matching TRBD1. The CDR3 region is CASSYLGQGGEAFF. CDR3 in DNA: TGTGCCAGCAGTTACCTCGGACAGGGGGGTGAAGCTTTCTTT.